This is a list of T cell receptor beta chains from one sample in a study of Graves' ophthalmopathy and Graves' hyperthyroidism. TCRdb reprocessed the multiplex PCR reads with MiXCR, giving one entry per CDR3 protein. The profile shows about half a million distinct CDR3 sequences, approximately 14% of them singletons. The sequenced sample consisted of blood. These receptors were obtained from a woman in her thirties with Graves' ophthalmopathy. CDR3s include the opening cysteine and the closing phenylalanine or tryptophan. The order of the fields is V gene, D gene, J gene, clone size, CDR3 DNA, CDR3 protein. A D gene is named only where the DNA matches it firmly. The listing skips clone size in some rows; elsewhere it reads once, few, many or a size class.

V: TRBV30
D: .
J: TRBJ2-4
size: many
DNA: TGTGCCTGGGCTACAGGGTTTGCCAAAAACATTCAGTACTTC
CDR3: CAWATGFAKNIQYF

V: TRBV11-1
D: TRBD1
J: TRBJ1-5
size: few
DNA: TGTGCCAGCAGCTTAGTGGGACAGGGGGGCAATCAGCCCCAGCATTTT
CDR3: CASSLVGQGGNQPQHF

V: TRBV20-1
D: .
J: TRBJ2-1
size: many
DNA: TGCAGTGCTAGAGTCAGGCCGAATAATTACAATGAGCAGTTCTTC
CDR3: CSARVRPNNYNEQFF

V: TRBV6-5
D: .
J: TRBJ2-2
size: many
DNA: TGTGCCAGCAGTAACCAGGGGTCCGGGGAGCTGTTTTTT
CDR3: CASSNQGSGELFF

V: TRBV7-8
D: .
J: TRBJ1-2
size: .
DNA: TGTGCCAGCAGCTTGGTCAACAACTATGGCTACACCTTC
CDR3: CASSLVNNYGYTF

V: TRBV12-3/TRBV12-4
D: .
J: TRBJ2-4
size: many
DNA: TGTGCCAGCAGTACGCTAGGGCCAAAGGGGGCCAAAAACATTCAGTACTTC
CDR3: CASSTLGPKGAKNIQYF

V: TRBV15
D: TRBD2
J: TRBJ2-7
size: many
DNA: TGTGCCACCAGCGCCAAGACTAGCGGGAGGCCCTACGAGCAGTACTTC
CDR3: CATSAKTSGRPYEQYF

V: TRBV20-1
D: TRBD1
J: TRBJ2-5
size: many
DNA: TGCAGTGCGCCGCAATTACAGGGGTCAAAAGAGACCCAGTACTTC
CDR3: CSAPQLQGSKETQYF

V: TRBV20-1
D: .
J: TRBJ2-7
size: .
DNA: TGCAGTGCTAGAGACCTCGGTGCAGGGATATACGAGCAGTACTTC
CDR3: CSARDLGAGIYEQYF

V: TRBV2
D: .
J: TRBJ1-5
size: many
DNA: TGTGCCAGCAATCGGGGGCGGACGGGGCAGCCCCAGCATTTT
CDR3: CASNRGRTGQPQHF

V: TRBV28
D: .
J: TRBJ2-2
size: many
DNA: TGTGCCAGCCGAGGACCTCTTTACACCGGGGAGCTGTTTTTT
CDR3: CASRGPLYTGELFF

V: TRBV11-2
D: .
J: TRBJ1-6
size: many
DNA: TGTGCCAGCAGCTTAAGTAATTCACCCCTCCACTTT
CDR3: CASSLSNSPLHF

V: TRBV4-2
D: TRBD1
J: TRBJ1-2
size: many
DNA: TGTGCCAGCAGCCAAGCCCTCCGGGACAGGGGCTATGGCTACACCTTC
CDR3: CASSQALRDRGYGYTF

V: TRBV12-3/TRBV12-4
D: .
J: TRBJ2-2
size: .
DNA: TGTGCCAGCATCGGCGCGCCCTCAGGGGCCGGGGAGCTGTTTTTT
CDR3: CASIGAPSGAGELFF

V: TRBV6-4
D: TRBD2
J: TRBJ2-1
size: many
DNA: TGTGCCAGCAGTGACATATGGACTAGCGACTACAATGAGCAGTTCTTC
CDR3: CASSDIWTSDYNEQFF

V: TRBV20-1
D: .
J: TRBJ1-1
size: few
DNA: TGCAGTGCTAGTCCCGGGGGGAGCACTGAAGCTTTCTTT
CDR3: CSASPGGSTEAFF

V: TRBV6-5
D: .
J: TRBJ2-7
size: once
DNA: TGTGCCAGCAGTTATAGCGTTACCTACGAGCAGTACTTC
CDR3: CASSYSVTYEQYF

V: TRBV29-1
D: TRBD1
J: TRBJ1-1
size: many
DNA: TGCAGCGTTACAGGGGGCCTCACTGAAGCTTTCTTT
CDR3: CSVTGGLTEAFF

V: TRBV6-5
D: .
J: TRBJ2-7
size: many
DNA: TGTGCCAGCAGTTACGAGGACGGTACCTCCTACGAGCAGTACTTC
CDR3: CASSYEDGTSYEQYF

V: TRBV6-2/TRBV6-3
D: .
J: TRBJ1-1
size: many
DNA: TGTGCCAGCAGTTACCCCACTGAAGCTTTCTTT
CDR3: CASSYPTEAFF

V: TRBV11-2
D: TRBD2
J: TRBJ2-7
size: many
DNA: TGTGCCAGCAGCTCGACTAGCGGGGACTCCTACGAGCAGTACTTC
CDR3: CASSSTSGDSYEQYF

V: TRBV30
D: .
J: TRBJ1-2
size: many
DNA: TGTGCCTGGAGTGTCCCTGGGGTCTATGGCTACACCTTC
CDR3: CAWSVPGVYGYTF

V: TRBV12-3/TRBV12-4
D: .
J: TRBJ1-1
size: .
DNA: TGTGCCAGCAGTTTTGGGGGGGATGAAGCTTTCTTT
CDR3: CASSFGGDEAFF

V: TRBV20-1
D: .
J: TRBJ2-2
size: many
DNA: TGCAGTGCTAGAGTGATCGGGACACAAACCGGGGAGCTGTTTTTT
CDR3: CSARVIGTQTGELFF

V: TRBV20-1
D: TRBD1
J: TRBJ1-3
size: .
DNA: TGCAGTGCTAGAGTCCCGGACAGGTTCTCTGGATACACCATATATTTT
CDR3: CSARVPDRFSGYTIYF

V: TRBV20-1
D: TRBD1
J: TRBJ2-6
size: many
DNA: TGCAGTGCGCTTACAGGGGGCTCTGGGGCCAACGTCCTGACTTTC
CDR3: CSALTGGSGANVLTF

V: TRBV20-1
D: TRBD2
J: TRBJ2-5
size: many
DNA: TGCAGTGCTGTCCCGGGACTAGCGTCTGAGACCCAGTACTTC
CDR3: CSAVPGLASETQYF

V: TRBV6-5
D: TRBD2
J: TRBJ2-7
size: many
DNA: TGTGCCAGCAGTTCGACTAGCGGGCCCTACGAGCAGTACTTC
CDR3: CASSSTSGPYEQYF

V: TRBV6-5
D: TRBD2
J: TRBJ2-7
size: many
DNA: TGTGCCAGCAGTTACCCCTCTACTAGCGGGAGGGTCTACGAGCAGTACTTC
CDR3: CASSYPSTSGRVYEQYF

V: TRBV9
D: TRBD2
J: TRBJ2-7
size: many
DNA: TGTGCCAGCAGCATCCAAGGGACTAGTCCGGCCTACGAGCAGTACTTC
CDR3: CASSIQGTSPAYEQYF

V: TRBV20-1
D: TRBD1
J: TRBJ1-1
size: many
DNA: TGCAGTGCAAATTTTGGGACAGGAGGGAGTGGCACTGAAGCTTTCTTT
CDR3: CSANFGTGGSGTEAFF

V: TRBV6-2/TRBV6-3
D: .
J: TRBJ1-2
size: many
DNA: TGTGCCAGCAGTTTGTCGGGACCCCGGTCCGGCTACACCTTC
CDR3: CASSLSGPRSGYTF

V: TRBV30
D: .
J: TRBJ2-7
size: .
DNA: TGTGCCTGGAGTGGGGAAAGGGGATCCTACGAGCAGTACTTC
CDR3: CAWSGERGSYEQYF

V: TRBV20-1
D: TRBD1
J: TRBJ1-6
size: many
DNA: TGCAGTGCTAGAGAGAGGGGGACAGGGAAAGGGGAAGCTTCACCCCTCCACTTT
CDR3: CSARERGTGKGEASPLHF

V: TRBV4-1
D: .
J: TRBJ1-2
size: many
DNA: TGCGCCAGCAGCCAAGACTGGGGCAGCTTGTATGGCTACACCTTC
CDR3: CASSQDWGSLYGYTF

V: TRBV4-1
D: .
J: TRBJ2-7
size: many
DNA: TGCGCCAGCAGCCAAGGGGCGGGACTCTCCTACGAGCAGTACTTC
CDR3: CASSQGAGLSYEQYF

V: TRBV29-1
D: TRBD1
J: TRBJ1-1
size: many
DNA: TGCAGCGGGACAGGGGGCGATGGGTCCGAAGCTTTCTTT
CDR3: CSGTGGDGSEAFF

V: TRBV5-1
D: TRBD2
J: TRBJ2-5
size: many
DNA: TGCGCCAGCAGCTCCACTAGCGGCCAAGAGACCCAGTACTTC
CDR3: CASSSTSGQETQYF

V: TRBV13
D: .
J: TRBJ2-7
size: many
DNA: TGTGCCAGCACCACCCGATTGAGCTCCTACGAGCAGTACTTC
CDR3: CASTTRLSSYEQYF

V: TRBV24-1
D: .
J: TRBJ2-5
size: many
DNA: TGTGCCACCAGTGATTTGAAGGGAGCCCTCTACGAGACCCAGTACTTC
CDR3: CATSDLKGALYETQYF

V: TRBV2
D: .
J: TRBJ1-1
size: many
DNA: TGTGCCAGCATTCCGACAGGCCAAGCTTTCTTT
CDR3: CASIPTGQAFF

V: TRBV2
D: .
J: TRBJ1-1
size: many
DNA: TGTGCCAGCAGTGAGAGGGGCCCCACTGAAGCTTTCTTT
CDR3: CASSERGPTEAFF

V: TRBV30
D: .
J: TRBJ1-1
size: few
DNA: TGTGCCTGGAGTGTCCAGGCAGACACTGAAGCTTTCTTT
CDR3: CAWSVQADTEAFF

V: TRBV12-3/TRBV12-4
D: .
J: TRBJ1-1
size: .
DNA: TGTGCCAGCAGCGGACCAGACAGGAGGCTTATGAACACTGAAGCTTTCTTT
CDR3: CASSGPDRRLMNTEAFF